This T cell receptor (beta chain) was identified in a study of blood T cells in healthy people across ages. General study findings and limits: Roughly linearly, TCR beta diversity per million T cells fell as age increased. For the donors, CMV status was unknown and possibly confounded expanded clonotype changes.

Of note for this clonotype: Its antigen is not known.

The CDR3 length is 13 residues. Per the germline V gene, CDR1 is MNHEY and CDR2 is SVGEGT. Together with a sample-barcoded 5' primer, a J-beta primer mix was included in a second PCR lasting roughly 6 to 12 cycles. Via MiXCR, TCRdb re-called the 5' RACE reads, giving one row per CDR3 protein. In the table there are 1.5 million or so distinct CDR3 sequences, about 43% of which are singletons. Sequenced input: blood. The V call is TRBV6-2 or TRBV6-3, the J call TRBJ2-3; D call uncertain. The sequence was collected from a woman aged 18-29 years in good health. Written as DNA, the CDR3 is TGTGGAAGTGGGGAATCGAGCACAGATACGCAGTATTTT. Translation gives CGSGESSTDTQYF.